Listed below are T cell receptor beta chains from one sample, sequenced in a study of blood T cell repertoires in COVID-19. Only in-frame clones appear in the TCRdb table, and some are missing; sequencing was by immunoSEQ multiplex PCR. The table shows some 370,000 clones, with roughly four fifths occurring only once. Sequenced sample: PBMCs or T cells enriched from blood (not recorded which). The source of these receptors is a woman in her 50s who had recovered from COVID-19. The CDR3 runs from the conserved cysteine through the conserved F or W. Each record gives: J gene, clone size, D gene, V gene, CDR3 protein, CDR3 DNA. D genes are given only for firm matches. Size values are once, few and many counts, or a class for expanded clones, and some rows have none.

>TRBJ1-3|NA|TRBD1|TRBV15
CATSRDHRGDTIYF
TGTGCCACCAGCAGAGATCACAGGGGAGACACCATATATTTT
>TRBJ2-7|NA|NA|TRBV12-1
CASSRGERGHEHYEQYF
TGTGCCAGCAGCCGGGGGGAGAGGGGACACGAACACTACGAGCAGTACTTC
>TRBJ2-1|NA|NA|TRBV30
CAWGASVQSEQFF
TGTGCCTGGGGGGCTAGCGTCCAGTCGGAGCAGTTCTTC
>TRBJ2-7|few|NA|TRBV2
CASSEFRLWQRSSYEQYF
TGTGCCAGCAGTGAATTTAGGTTGTGGCAGCGTAGCTCCTACGAGCAGTACTTC
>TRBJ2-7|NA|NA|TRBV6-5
CASSSQGTSSYEQYF
TGTGCCAGCAGTTCCCAGGGGACCAGCTCCTACGAGCAGTACTTC
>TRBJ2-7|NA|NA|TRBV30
CAYTTVLPYEQYF
TGTGCGTATACAACAGTTCTGCCCTACGAGCAGTACTTC
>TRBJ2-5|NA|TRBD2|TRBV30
CAWGSGRFQETQYF
TGTGCCTGGGGTAGCGGGAGATTTCAAGAGACCCAGTACTTC
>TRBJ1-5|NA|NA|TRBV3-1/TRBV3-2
CASSQGQAYSNQPQHF
TGTGCCAGCAGCCAAGGACAGGCATATAGCAATCAGCCCCAGCATTTT
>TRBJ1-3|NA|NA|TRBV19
CASSIDRDTVYSGNTIYF
TGTGCCAGTAGTATAGATAGGGACACCGTTTACTCTGGAAACACCATATATTTT
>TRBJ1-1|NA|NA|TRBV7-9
CASSPSGQTPYTEAFF
TGTGCCAGCAGCCCGTCCGGACAGACTCCGTACACTGAAGCTTTCTTT
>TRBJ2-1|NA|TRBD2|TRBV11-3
CASSLASAGVGQFF
TGTGCCAGCAGCTTAGCCTCGGCGGGGGTCGGGCAGTTCTTC
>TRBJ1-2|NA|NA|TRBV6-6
CASSSPGFYGYTF
TGTGCCAGCAGTAGTCCGGGTTTCTATGGCTACACCTTC
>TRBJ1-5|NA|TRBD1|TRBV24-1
CATSDLKGAAQHNNQPQHF
TGTGCCACCAGTGATTTGAAGGGGGCGGCCCAACATAACAATCAGCCCCAGCATTTT
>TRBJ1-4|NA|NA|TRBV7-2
CASSLDPRDTGEKLFF
TGTGCCAGCAGCTTAGACCCGAGGGACACCGGGGAAAAACTGTTTTTT
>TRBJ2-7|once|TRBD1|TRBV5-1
CASSYWDSSYEQYF
TGCGCCAGCAGCTACTGGGACAGCTCCTACGAGCAGTACTTC
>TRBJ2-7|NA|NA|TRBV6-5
CASSLTQSSYEQYF
TGTGCCAGCAGTCTTACACAGAGCTCCTACGAGCAGTACTTC
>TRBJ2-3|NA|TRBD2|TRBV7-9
CASSFSSGNTDTQYF
TGTGCCAGCAGCTTTTCTAGCGGGAACACAGATACGCAGTATTTT
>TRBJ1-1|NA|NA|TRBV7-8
CASSLSRSQGRERFF
TGTGCCAGCAGCTTATCTCGGTCCCAGGGCCGGGAGCGTTTCTTT
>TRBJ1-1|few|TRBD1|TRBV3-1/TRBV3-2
CASSQGQGANEAFF
TGTGCCAGCAGCCAAGGGCAGGGGGCGAATGAAGCTTTCTTT
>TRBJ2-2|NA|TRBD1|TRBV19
CATDGQGRGTGELFF
TGTGCCACCGACGGACAGGGCAGGGGCACCGGGGAGCTGTTTTTT
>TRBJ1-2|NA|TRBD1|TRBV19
CASLRGNYGYTF
TGTGCCAGCCTCAGGGGGAACTATGGCTACACCTTC
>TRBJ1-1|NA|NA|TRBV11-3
CASSLRDGGEAFF
TGTGCCAGCAGCTTAAGAGACGGAGGTGAAGCTTTCTTT
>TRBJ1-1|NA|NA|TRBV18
CASSGKTTMNTEAFF
TGTGCCAGCTCAGGCAAAACTACCATGAACACTGAAGCTTTCTTT
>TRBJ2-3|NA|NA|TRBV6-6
CASRPAAGHSTDTQYF
TGTGCCAGCAGGCCCGCCGCCGGTCATAGCACAGATACGCAGTATTTT
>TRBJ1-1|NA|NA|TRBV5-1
CASSLEPGTWNTEAFF
TGCGCCAGCAGCTTGGAGCCGGGAACCTGGAACACTGAAGCTTTCTTT
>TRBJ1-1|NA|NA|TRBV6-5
CASQHLDSEAFF
TGTGCCAGCCAACATCTGGACAGTGAAGCTTTCTTT
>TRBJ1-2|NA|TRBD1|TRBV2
CASKENRGGDGYTF
TGTGCCAGCAAGGAGAACAGGGGTGGAGATGGCTACACCTTC
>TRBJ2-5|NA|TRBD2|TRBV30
CAWKELGGLQETQYF
TGTGCCTGGAAGGAATTGGGAGGGCTTCAAGAGACCCAGTACTTC
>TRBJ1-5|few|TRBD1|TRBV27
CASSITGVQPQHF
TGTGCCAGCAGTATCACAGGGGTCCAGCCCCAGCATTTT
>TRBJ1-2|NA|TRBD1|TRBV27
CASSPLHSGGNNYGYTF
TGTGCCAGCAGTCCCCTGCATTCAGGGGGAAACAACTATGGCTACACCTTC
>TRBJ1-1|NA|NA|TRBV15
CATSRDLPTEAFF
TGTGCCACCAGCAGAGATCTCCCCACTGAAGCTTTCTTT
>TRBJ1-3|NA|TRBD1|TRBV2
CASRRTGGWGNTIYF
TGTGCCAGCAGGAGGACAGGAGGATGGGGAAACACCATATATTTT
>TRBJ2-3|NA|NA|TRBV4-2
CASSQVSGTSTDTQYF
TGTGCCAGCAGCCAAGTTAGCGGAACTAGCACAGATACGCAGTATTTT
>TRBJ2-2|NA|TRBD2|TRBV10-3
CAISGPGLGTTGELFF
TGTGCCATCAGTGGTCCGGGACTAGGTACCACCGGGGAGCTGTTTTTT
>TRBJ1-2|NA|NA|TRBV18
CASSPAQDYGYTF
TGTGCCAGCTCACCGGCTCAGGACTATGGCTACACCTTC